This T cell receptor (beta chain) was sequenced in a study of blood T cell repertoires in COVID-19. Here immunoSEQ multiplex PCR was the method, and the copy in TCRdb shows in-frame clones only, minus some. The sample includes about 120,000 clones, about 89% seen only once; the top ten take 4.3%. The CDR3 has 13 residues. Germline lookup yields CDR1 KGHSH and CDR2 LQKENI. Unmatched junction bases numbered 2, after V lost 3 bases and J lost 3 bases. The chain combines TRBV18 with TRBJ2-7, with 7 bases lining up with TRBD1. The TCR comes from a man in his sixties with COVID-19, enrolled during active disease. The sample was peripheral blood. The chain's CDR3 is CASSPGTDYEQYF. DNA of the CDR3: TGTGCCAGCTCACCCGGGACAGACTACGAGCAGTACTTC.